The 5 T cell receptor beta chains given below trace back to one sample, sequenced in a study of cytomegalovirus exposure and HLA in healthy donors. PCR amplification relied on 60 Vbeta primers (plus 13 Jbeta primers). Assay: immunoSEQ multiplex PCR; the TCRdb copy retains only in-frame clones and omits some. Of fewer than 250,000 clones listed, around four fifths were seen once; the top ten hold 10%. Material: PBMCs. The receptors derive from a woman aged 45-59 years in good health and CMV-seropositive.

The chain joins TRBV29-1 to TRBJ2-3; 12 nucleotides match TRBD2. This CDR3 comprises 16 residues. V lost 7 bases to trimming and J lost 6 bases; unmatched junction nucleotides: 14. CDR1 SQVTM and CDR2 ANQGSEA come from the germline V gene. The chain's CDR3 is CSATNPSGGASDTQYF. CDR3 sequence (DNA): TGCAGCGCCACAAACCCTAGCGGGGGGGCAAGCGATACGCAGTATTTT.

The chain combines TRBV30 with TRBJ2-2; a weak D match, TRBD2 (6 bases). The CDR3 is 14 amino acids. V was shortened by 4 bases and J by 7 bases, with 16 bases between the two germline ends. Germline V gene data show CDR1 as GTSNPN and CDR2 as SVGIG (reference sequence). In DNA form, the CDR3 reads TGTGCCTGGAAATACCGGGGAGGTGGCGGGGAGCTGTTTTTT. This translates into CAWKYRGGGGELFF.

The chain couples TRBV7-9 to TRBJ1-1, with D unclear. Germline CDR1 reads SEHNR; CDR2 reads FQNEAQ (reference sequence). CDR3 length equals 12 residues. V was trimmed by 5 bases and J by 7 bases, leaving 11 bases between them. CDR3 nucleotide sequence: TGTGCCAGCAGCCCATTGCTCGGTGAAGCTTTCTTT. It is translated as CASSPLLGEAFF.

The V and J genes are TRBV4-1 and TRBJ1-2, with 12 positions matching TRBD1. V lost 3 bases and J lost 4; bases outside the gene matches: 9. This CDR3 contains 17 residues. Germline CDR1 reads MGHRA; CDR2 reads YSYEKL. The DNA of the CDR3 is TGCGCCAGCAGCCATGGGACAGGGGGCGCGCGGGGCTATGGCTACACCTTC. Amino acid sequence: CASSHGTGGARGYGYTF.

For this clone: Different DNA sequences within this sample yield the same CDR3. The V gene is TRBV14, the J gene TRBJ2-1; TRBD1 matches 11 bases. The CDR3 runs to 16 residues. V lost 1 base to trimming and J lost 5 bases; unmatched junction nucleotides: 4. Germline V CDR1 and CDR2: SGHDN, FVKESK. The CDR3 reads CASSQGTGGVHNEQFF. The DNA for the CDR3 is TGTGCCAGCAGCCAAGGGACAGGGGGCGTTCACAATGAGCAGTTCTTC.